One T cell receptor beta chain is described in this entry. These data come from a study of blood T cell repertoires in COVID-19. Germline V gene lookup returns CDR1 SGHKS and CDR2 YYEKEE (reference sequence). The V and J ends lost 0 bases and 3 bases respectively, with 4 bases between them. This CDR3 has 12 residues. Sequenced by immunoSEQ multiplex PCR; TCRdb stores in-frame clones only, minus some. The table has tens of thousands of clones, around 80% seen once. The sequenced material came from peripheral blood. This TCR came from an elderly man with acute or convalescent COVID-19. The chain employs TRBV5-5 and TRBJ2-7; D gene uncertain. CDR3 bases: TGTGCCAGCAGCTTGGATCTCTACGAGCAGTACTTC. Translation: CASSLDLYEQYF.